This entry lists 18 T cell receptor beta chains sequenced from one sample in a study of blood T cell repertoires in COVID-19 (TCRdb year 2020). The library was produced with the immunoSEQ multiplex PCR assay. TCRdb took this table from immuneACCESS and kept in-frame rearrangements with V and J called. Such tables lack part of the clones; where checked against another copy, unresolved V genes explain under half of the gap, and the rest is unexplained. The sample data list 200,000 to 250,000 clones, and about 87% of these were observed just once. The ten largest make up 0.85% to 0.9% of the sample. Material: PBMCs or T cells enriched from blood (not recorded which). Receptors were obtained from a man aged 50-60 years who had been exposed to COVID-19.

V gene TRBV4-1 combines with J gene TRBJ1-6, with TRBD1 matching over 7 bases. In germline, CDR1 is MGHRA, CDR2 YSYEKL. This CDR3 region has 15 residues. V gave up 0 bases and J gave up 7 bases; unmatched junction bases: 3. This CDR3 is CASSQDPGQNSPLHF. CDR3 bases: TGCGCCAGCAGCCAAGATCCGGGACAGAATTCACCCCTCCACTTT.

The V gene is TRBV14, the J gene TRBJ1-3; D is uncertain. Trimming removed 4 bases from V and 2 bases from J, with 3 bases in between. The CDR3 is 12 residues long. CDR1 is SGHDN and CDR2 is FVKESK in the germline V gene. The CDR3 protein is CASSPTGNTIYF. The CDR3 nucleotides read TGTGCCAGCAGCCCCACTGGAAACACCATATATTTT.

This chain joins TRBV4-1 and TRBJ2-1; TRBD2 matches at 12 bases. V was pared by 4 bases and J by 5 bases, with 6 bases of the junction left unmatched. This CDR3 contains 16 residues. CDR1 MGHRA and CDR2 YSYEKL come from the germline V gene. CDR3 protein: CASSREGLAGNNEQFF. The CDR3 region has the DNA TGCGCCAGCAGCCGAGAAGGACTAGCGGGGAACAATGAGCAGTTCTTC.

This CDR3 reads CASSQDRDSHYGYTF. DNA of the CDR3: TGCGCCAGCAGCCAAGATCGGGACAGCCACTATGGCTACACCTTC. The chain uses TRBV4-1 and TRBJ1-2; 7 bases agree with TRBD1. CDR3 size: 15 residues. V was clipped by 0 bases and J by 3 bases; unmatched bases: 4. Germline CDR1 and CDR2: MGHRA and YSYEKL.

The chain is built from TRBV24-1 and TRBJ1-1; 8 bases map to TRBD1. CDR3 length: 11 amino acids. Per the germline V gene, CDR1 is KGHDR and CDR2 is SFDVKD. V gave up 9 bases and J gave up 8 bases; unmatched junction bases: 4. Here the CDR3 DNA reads TGTGCCACCTCAGGGGGCGGGGAAGCTTTCTTT. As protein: CATSGGGEAFF.

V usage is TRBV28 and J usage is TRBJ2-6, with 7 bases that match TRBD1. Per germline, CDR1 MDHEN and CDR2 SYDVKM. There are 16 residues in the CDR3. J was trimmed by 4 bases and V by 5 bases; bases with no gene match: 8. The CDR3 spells CASSLPTGSGANVLTF. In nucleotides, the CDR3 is TGTGCCAGCAGTCTGCCGACAGGGTCCGGGGCCAACGTCCTGACTTTC.

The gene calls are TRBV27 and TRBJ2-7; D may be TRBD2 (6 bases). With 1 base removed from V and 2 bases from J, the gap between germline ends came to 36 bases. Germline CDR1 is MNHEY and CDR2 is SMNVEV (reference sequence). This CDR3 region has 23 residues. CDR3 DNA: TGTGCCAGCAGTTTATTAATATCGCTTAAAGGAGGGATGGACAACACGCACCCCTACGAGCAGTACGTC. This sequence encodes CASSLLISLKGGMDNTHPYEQYV.

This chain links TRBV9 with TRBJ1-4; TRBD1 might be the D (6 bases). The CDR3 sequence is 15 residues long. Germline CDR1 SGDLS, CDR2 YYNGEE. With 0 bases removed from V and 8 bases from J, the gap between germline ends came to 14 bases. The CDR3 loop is CASSVGQGMGEKLFF. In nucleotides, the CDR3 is TGTGCCAGCAGCGTAGGGCAGGGGATGGGGGAAAAACTGTTTTTT.

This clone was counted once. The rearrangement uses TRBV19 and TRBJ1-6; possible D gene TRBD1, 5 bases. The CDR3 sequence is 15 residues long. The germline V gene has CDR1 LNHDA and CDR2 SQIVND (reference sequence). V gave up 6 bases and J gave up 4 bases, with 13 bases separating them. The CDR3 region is CASRRRAEYNSPLHF. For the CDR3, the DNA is TGTGCCAGTAGACGCAGGGCAGAATATAATTCACCCCTCCACTTT.

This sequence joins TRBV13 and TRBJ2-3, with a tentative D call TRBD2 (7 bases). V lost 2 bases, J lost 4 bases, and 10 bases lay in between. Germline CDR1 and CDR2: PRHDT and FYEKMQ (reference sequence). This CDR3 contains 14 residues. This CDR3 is CASSLRGGPDTQYF. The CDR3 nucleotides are TGTGCCAGCAGCTTAAGGGGGGGGCCAGATACGCAGTATTTT.

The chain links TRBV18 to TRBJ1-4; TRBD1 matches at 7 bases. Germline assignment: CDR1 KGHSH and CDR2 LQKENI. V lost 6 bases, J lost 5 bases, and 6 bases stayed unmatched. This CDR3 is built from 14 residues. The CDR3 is CASSDRIGNEKLFF. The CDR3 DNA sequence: TGTGCCAGCTCGGACAGGATTGGGAATGAAAAACTGTTTTTT.

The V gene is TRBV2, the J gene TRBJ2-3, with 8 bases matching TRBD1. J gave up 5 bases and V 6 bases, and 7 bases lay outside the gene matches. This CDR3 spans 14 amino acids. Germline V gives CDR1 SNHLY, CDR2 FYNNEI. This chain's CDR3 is CASSRTGFQDTQYF. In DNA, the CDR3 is TGTGCCAGCAGCAGGACAGGGTTTCAAGATACGCAGTATTTT.

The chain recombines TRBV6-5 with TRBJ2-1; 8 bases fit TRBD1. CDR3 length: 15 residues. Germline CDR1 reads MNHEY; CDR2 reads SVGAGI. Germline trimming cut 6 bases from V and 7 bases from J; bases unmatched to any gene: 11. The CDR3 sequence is CASRGRTGWVNEQFF. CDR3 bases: TGTGCCAGCAGGGGAAGGACAGGGTGGGTGAATGAGCAGTTCTTC.

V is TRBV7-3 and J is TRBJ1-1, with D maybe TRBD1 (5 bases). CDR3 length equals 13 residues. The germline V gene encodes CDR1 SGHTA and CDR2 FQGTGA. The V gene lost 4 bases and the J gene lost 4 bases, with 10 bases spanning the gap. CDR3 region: CASSSQGITEAFF. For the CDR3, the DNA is TGTGCCAGCAGCTCGCAGGGAATCACTGAAGCTTTCTTT.

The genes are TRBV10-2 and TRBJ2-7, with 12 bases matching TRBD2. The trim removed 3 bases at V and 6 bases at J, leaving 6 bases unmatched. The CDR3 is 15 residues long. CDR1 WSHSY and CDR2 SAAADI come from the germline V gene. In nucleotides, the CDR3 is TGCGCCAGCAGTGACCTAGCGGGAGGGCCGCTCGAGCAGTACGTC. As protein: CASSDLAGGPLEQYV.

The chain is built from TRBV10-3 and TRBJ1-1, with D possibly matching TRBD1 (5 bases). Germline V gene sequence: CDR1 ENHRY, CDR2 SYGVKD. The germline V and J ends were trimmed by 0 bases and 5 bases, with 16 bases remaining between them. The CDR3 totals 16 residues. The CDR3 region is CAISESGRGGETEAFF. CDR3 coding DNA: TGTGCCATCAGTGAGTCGGGAAGGGGAGGAGAAACTGAAGCTTTCTTT.

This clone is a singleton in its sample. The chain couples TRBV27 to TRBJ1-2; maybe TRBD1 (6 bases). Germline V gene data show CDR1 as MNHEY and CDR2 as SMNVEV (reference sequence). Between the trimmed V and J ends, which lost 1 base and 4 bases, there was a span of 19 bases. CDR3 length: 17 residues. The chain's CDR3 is CASSLFRRGQDSYGYTF. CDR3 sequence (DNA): TGTGCCAGCAGTTTATTCCGCAGGGGCCAGGACTCCTATGGCTACACCTTC.

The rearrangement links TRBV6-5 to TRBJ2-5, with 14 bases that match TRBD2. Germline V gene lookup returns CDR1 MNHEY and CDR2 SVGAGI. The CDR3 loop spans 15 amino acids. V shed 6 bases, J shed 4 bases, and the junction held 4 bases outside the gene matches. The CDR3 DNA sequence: TGTGCCAGCAGCCCGGGACTAGCGGGGGCAGAGACCCAGTACTTC. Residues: CASSPGLAGAETQYF.